These 21 T cell receptor beta chains were sequenced from one sample in a study of T cell repertoires in urothelial bladder cancer. The protocol was immunoSEQ multiplex PCR, while the TCRdb copy is restricted to in-frame clones and leaves out a portion. Among 8,500 to 13,000 clones listed, approximately 70% were seen once. The sample taken for sequencing was tumor-infiltrating cells from bladder cancer. Source of these receptors: a human donor with a benign inflammatory bladder lesion.

The gene calls are TRBV13 and TRBJ2-3; the match to TRBD2 covers 8 bases. The CDR3 extends over 15 amino acids. J gave up 3 bases and V 3 bases, and 5 bases lay outside the gene matches. Germline loops: CDR1 PRHDT, CDR2 FYEKMQ (reference sequence). This chain's CDR3 is CASSFGGAGTDTQYF. Here the CDR3 DNA reads TGTGCCAGCAGCTTCGGGGGGGCCGGGACAGATACGCAGTATTTT.

The rearrangement joins TRBV5-1 to TRBJ2-2; 8 bases agree with TRBD2. The CDR3 runs 17 residues. J gave up 5 bases and V 0 bases, and 9 bases lay outside the gene matches. Germline loops: CDR1 SGHRS, CDR2 YFSETQ. Here the CDR3 reads CASSLAYGTRGTGELFF. The CDR3 DNA reads TGCGCCAGCAGCTTGGCCTACGGGACTAGAGGGACCGGGGAGCTGTTTTTT.

CDR3 sequence: CASTPGTGGRNTEAFF. CDR3 sequence (DNA): TGTGCCAGTACCCCGGGGACAGGGGGCAGGAACACTGAAGCTTTCTTT. The V gene is TRBV19, the J gene TRBJ1-1; TRBD1 matches 12 bases. There are 16 residues in the CDR3. Germline-derived CDR1 and CDR2 are LNHDA and SQIVND (reference sequence). V dropped 7 bases and J dropped 1; count of bases not matched to a gene: 7.

The rearrangement joins TRBV19 to TRBJ2-7, with D possibly called TRBD1 or TRBD2 (6 bases each). The CDR3 has 15 residues. The germline V gene has CDR1 LNHDA and CDR2 SQIVND (reference sequence). V was shortened by 3 bases and J by 2 bases, with 14 bases between the two germline ends. As DNA, the CDR3 is TGTGCCAGTAGTATGCGGGACACCGCCCCCTACGAGCAGTACTTC. It encodes CASSMRDTAPYEQYF. The entire variable domain, with the rest obtained from reference TRBV19 and TRBJ2-7, is as follows: DGGITQSPKYLFRKEGQNVTLSCEQNLNHDAMYWYRQDPGQGLRLIYYSQIVNDFQKGDIAEGYSVSREKKESFPLTVTSAQKNPTAFYLCASSMRDTAPYEQYFGPGTRLTVT.

This chain joins TRBV6-5 and TRBJ2-7; D is unresolved. Germline V CDR1 and CDR2: MNHEY, SVGAGI. With 6 bases removed from V and 2 bases from J, the gap between germline ends came to 8 bases. The CDR3 has 12 amino acids. The chain's CDR3 is CASSTKAYEQYF. As DNA, the CDR3 is TGTGCCAGCAGCACCAAGGCCTACGAGCAGTACTTC.

This clone is medium-sized by share. The rearrangement links TRBV5-5 to TRBJ1-3; 8 bases align to TRBD1. The CDR3 spans 14 residues. V shed 0 bases, J shed 8 bases, and the junction held 4 bases outside the gene matches. Germline V CDR1 and CDR2: SGHKS, YYEKEE (reference sequence). CDR3 sequence reads: CASSLGGQGDTIYF. Written as DNA, the CDR3 is TGTGCCAGCAGCTTGGGCGGACAGGGTGACACCATATATTTT.

The gene calls are TRBV2 and TRBJ2-7, with D hard to call. Germline values: CDR1 SNHLY, CDR2 FYNNEI. The germline V and J ends were trimmed by 6 bases and 3 bases, with 12 bases remaining between them. The CDR3 is made up of 13 amino acids. The CDR3 region has the DNA TGTGCCAGCAGGCTCAGAGTCCTCTACGAGCAGTACTTC. It codes for CASRLRVLYEQYF.

The chain carries TRBV19 and TRBJ2-1; D uncertain. Between the trimmed V and J ends, which lost 3 bases and 4 bases, there was a span of 16 bases. Germline V gene data show CDR1 as LNHDA and CDR2 as SQIVND (reference sequence). The CDR3 consists of 16 residues. The CDR3 DNA follows: TGTGCCAGTAGTATTGAGCCCTCATTGCGGTACAATGAGCAGTTCTTC. Translation gives CASSIEPSLRYNEQFF.

This clone was detected only once. The J gene is TRBJ2-6, the V gene TRBV5-1, with no clear D. Trimming stripped 2 bases from V and 0 bases from J, with 9 bases between. This CDR3 region has 16 residues. The germline CDR1 and CDR2 sequences are SGHRS and YFSETQ. The CDR3, as DNA: TGCGCCAGCAGCTTCGCCTTAGGCTCTGGGGCCAACGTCCTGACTTTC. Its protein is CASSFALGSGANVLTF.

This chain connects TRBV7-9 to TRBJ2-1; D possibly uses TRBD1 or TRBD2 (5 bases each). Germline V gene data show CDR1 as SEHNR and CDR2 as FQNEAQ (reference sequence). Deletions cut 3 bases from V and 3 bases from J, with 9 bases between. CDR3 size: 14 residues. The CDR3 DNA reads as TGTGCCAGCAGCTTCCGAGGGGACTACAATGAGCAGTTCTTC. Encoded protein: CASSFRGDYNEQFF.

This clone was found a few times. The chain uses TRBV7-8 and TRBJ1-2; D gene uncertain. Deletions cut 3 bases from V and 3 bases from J, with 8 bases between. This CDR3 contains 13 residues. Germline V gene data show CDR1 as SGHVS and CDR2 as FQNEAQ. The CDR3 region has the DNA TGTGCCAGCAGCTTTTCGGGGTACTATGGCTACACCTTC. Amino acid sequence: CASSFSGYYGYTF.

This clone has just a few counts. This chain links TRBV19 with TRBJ2-7; TRBD1 matches at 9 bases. The V and J ends lost 6 bases and 2 bases, in that order; junction bases with no gene match: 8. The CDR3 extends over 15 amino acids. CDR1 LNHDA and CDR2 SQIVND come from the germline V gene (reference sequence). DNA of the CDR3: TGTGCCAGTAGCGTTCTGGGACAGGGCGCCTACGAGCAGTACTTC. Amino acids: CASSVLGQGAYEQYF.

The chain has TRBV11-1 and TRBJ2-1, with a possible D match to TRBD1 (7 bases). The V end was cut by 3 bases, the J end by 6 bases, with 15 bases between. Per the germline V gene, CDR1 is SGHAT and CDR2 is FQDESV (reference sequence). CDR3 length: 15 residues. The CDR3 reads CASSLEGARGNEQFF. The CDR3 nucleotides read TGTGCCAGCAGCTTGGAGGGGGCGCGGGGCAATGAGCAGTTCTTC.

Judged by abundance, this clone is large (0.1 to 1%). V and J are TRBV9 and TRBJ2-2; D remains ambiguous. The germline V gene encodes CDR1 SGDLS and CDR2 YYNGEE. The V gene lost 0 bases and the J gene lost 1 base, with 7 bases spanning the gap. This CDR3 region has 15 residues. CDR3 sequence (DNA): TGTGCCAGCAGCGTAGGGTCGGTGAACACCGGGGAGCTGTTTTTT. Encoded protein: CASSVGSVNTGELFF.

This clone was counted only a few times. This chain links TRBV5-1 with TRBJ1-6; 8 positions match TRBD1. Germline-derived CDR1 and CDR2 are SGHRS and YFSETQ. V gave up 0 bases and J gave up 5 bases; unmatched junction bases: 10. The CDR3 contains 18 residues. CDR3: CASSLGRDRTTNNSPLHF. In DNA form, the CDR3 reads TGCGCCAGCAGCTTGGGCCGGGACAGGACCACTAATAATTCACCCCTCCACTTT.

V is TRBV5-1 and J is TRBJ2-1, with D tentatively TRBD2 (5 bases). CDR1 is SGHRS and CDR2 is YFSETQ in the germline V gene. The CDR3 runs to 13 residues. V was shortened by 4 bases and J by 5 bases, with 10 bases between the two germline ends. CDR3 amino acids: CASSDGLHNEQFF. The DNA of the CDR3 is TGCGCCAGCAGCGATGGACTCCACAATGAGCAGTTCTTC.

The chain couples TRBV19 to TRBJ1-2; 7 bases are a match to TRBD1. V lost 2 bases and J lost 6; bases outside the gene matches: 9. Per the germline V gene, CDR1 is LNHDA and CDR2 is SQIVND (reference sequence). The CDR3 contains 15 residues. The CDR3: CASSIKLGTANGYTF. CDR3 in DNA: TGTGCCAGTAGTATAAAACTGGGGACAGCTAATGGCTACACCTTC.

This clone was detected a few times. V gene TRBV7-3 combines with J gene TRBJ2-2, with D perhaps TRBD1 (6 bases). CDR1 and CDR2 from the germline V gene are SGHTA and FQGTGA. This CDR3 has 17 residues. V was shortened by 5 bases and J by 4 bases, with 20 bases between the two germline ends. The CDR3 DNA reads as TGTGCCAGCAGCCCCGATGTGGACAGAGATTTCACCGGGGAGCTGTTTTTT. It translates to CASSPDVDRDFTGELFF.

The V and J genes are TRBV4-1 and TRBJ1-5; a weak D match, TRBD1 (5 bases). Trimming left V 2 bases short and J 2 bases short, with 16 bases between. Germline-derived CDR1 and CDR2 are MGHRA and YSYEKL. CDR3 length: 17 residues. DNA for the CDR3: TGCGCCAGCAGCCAACCGTGGGGGTCCAGGGGCAATCAGCCCCAGCATTTT. Amino acids: CASSQPWGSRGNQPQHF.

This clone was seen a handful of times. The chain combines TRBV6-6 with TRBJ2-3, with D uncertain. Germline V gene lookup returns CDR1 MNHNY and CDR2 SVGAGI (reference sequence). The CDR3 is made up of 12 amino acids. Deletions cut 2 bases from V and 4 bases from J, with 4 bases between. The CDR3 region is CASSYNPDTQYF. The CDR3 bases are TGTGCCAGCAGTTACAACCCAGATACGCAGTATTTT.

The chain recombines TRBV7-9 with TRBJ2-7, with a weak D call TRBD2 (5 bases). Trimming left V 6 bases short and J 2 bases short, with 17 bases between. CDR1 SEHNR and CDR2 FQNEAQ come from the germline V gene (reference sequence). The CDR3 is 15 residues long. This CDR3 reads CASSRGGGGAYEQYF. In DNA form, the CDR3 reads TGTGCCAGCAGTCGTGGAGGCGGCGGAGCCTACGAGCAGTACTTC.